There are a few counts of the clone carrying this TCR beta chain. The data stem from a study of blood T cell repertoires in COVID-19. Germline V lookup: CDR1 SGHAT, CDR2 FQNNGV. The ends lost 1 base at V and 5 bases at J; junction bases unmatched: 2. The CDR3 loop spans 15 amino acids. TCRdb's copy holds only in-frame clones and misses some; the assay was immunoSEQ multiplex PCR. This sample has about 200,000 clones; around 80% occur once, and the top ten carry about a sixth. The cohort comprised adults aged about 18 to 100 years residing in approximately 25 US areas. The source of this sequence is a woman aged 50 to 65 with acute COVID-19. The chain couples TRBV11-2 to TRBJ2-2; 9 positions match TRBD1. Sequenced input: PBMCs or T cells enriched from blood (not recorded which). CDR3 loop: CASSLGTGVTGELFF. CDR3 bases: TGTGCCAGCAGCTTAGGGACAGGGGTTACCGGGGAGCTGTTTTTT.